Here is one T cell receptor beta chain with its context. What it binds is unknown. This record belongs to a study of CD8 T cells in ankylosing spondylitis. One entry per CDR3 protein, called by TCRdb with MiXCR from the 5' RACE reads. Of roughly 280,000 distinct CDR3 sequences in the sample, 20% were seen once. Notes on the study in general: Disease-linked clones were reportedly significantly enriched in matched ankylosing spondylitis synovial fluid.

Germline CDR1 MDHEN, CDR2 SYDVKM. Trimming took 6 bases from V and 2 from J; bases not matched to a gene: 14. The CDR3 contains 17 residues. The rearrangement joins TRBV28 to TRBJ2-3, with 7 bases matching TRBD1. This TCR came from a male donor with ankylosing spondylitis or in good health (not recorded which). Sequencing was done on a sample of blood, either unsorted or a sorted T cell fraction (not recorded which). The CDR3 sequence is CASRSQQGPGYTDTQYF. The CDR3, as DNA: TGTGCCAGCAGATCCCAACAGGGGCCTGGATACACAGATACGCAGTATTTT.